This TCR beta chain was recorded in a study of early T cells in non-severe SARS-CoV-2 infection. Study-wide background: Bulk RNA from unsorted whole blood was sequenced; chains were unpaired. Findings of the study overall: Matching with VDJdb favored anti-spike CD8 responses (missing private and CD4 specificities).

Turning to this clonotype: The target antigen is unknown.

Germline CDR1 reads SGHNT; CDR2 reads YYREEE (reference sequence). With 4 bases clipped from V and 9 bases from J, the junction kept 13 bases outside the gene matches. This CDR3 is built from 15 residues. In the library, individual cDNA molecules carried attached unique molecular identifiers. TCRdb processed the 5' RACE reads anew with MiXCR; each CDR3 protein has one entry. The sample carries tens of thousands of distinct CDR3 sequences, 13% recorded once. This TCR was recovered from an adult who was a healthcare worker with PCR-confirmed SARS-CoV-2 infection or an uninfected control (not recorded which). The sample was whole blood, taken at baseline. The chain recombines TRBV5-4 with TRBJ2-3, with 8 bases matching TRBD1. The CDR3 bases are TGTGCCAGCAGCCTGTCCAGGACAGGGCCGGAGACGCAGTATTTT. As protein: CASSLSRTGPETQYF.